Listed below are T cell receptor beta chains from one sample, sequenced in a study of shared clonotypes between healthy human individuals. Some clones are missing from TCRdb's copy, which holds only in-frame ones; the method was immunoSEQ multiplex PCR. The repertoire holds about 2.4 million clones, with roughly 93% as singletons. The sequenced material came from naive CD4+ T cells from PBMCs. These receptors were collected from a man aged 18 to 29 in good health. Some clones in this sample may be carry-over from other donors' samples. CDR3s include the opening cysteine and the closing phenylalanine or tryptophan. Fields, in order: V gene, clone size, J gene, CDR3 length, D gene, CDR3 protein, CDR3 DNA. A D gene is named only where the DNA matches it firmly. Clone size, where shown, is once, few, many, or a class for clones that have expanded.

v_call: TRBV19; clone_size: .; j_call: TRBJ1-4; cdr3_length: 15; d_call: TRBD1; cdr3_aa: CASSILQDRGEKLFF; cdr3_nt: TGTGCCAGTAGTATACTCCAGGACAGGGGGGAAAAACTGTTTTTT
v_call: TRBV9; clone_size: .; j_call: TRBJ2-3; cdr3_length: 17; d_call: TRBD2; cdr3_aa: CASSVSVGGSGSDTQYF; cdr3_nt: TGTGCCAGCAGCGTTTCGGTTGGCGGGAGCGGATCAGATACGCAGTATTTT
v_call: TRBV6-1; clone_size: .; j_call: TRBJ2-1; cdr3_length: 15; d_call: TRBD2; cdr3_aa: CASSRGVAGAGEQFF; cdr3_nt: TGTGCCAGCAGTCGGGGGGTAGCGGGAGCGGGTGAGCAGTTCTTC
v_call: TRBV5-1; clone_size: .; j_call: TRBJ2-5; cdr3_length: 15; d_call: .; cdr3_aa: CASSLAGPSQETQYF; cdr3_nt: TGCGCCAGCAGCTTGGCGGGGCCCTCCCAAGAGACCCAGTACTTC
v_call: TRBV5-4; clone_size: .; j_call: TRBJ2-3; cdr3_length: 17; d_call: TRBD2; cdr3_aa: CASSQQPSGRMSDTQYF; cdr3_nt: TGTGCCAGCAGCCAGCAACCTAGCGGGAGGATGTCAGATACGCAGTATTTT
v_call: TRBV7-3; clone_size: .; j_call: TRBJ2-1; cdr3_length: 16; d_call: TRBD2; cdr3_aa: CASSLRASGSYNEQFF; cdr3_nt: TGTGCCAGCAGCTTAAGAGCTAGCGGGAGTTACAATGAGCAGTTCTTC
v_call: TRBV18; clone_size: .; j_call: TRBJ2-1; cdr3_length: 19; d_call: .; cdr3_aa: CASSPPLSIGGPPINEQFF; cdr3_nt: TGTGCCAGCTCACCACCTCTCAGCATTGGGGGCCCCCCGATAAATGAGCAGTTCTTC
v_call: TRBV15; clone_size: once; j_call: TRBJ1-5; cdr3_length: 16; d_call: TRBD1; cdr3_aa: CATSRAPGQGSQPQHF; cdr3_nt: TGTGCCACCAGCAGGGCCCCGGGACAGGGAAGTCAGCCCCAGCATTTT
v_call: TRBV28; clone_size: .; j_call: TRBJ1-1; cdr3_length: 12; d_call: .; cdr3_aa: CASSLNSPEAFF; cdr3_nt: TGTGCCAGCAGTCTAAACAGTCCGGAAGCTTTCTTT
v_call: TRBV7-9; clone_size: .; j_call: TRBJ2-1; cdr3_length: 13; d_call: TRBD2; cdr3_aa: CANSRERFNEQFF; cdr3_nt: TGTGCCAATTCGCGGGAGAGGTTTAATGAGCAGTTCTTC
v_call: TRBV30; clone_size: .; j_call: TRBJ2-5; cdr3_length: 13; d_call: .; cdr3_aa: CAWSVGTWETQYF; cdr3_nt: TGTGCCTGGAGTGTAGGGACCTGGGAGACCCAGTACTTC
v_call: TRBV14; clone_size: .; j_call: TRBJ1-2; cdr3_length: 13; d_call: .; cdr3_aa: CASSQGRAYGYTF; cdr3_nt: TGTGCCAGCAGCCAAGGACGGGCCTATGGCTACACCTTC
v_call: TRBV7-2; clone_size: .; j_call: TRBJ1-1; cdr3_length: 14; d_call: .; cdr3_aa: CASSPQGRGTEAFF; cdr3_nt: TGTGCCAGCAGCCCACAGGGTAGGGGCACTGAAGCTTTCTTT
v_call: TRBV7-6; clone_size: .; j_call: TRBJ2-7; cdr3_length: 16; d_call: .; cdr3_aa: CASSLAPRTVPYEQYF; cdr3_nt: TGTGCCAGCAGCTTAGCGCCTAGGACAGTCCCTTACGAGCAGTACTTC
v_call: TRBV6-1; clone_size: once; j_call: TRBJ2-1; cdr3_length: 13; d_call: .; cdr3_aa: CASGTNYRDEQFF; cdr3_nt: TGTGCCAGCGGCACGAACTACCGGGACGAGCAGTTCTTC
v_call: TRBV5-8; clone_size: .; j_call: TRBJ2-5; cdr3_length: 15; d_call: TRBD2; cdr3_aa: CASSRGLDTATAQYF; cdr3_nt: TGTGCCAGCAGCCGGGGACTAGATACCGCAACGGCCCAGTACTTC
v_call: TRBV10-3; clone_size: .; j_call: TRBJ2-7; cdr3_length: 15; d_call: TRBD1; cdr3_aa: CAISGRTGRSYEQYF; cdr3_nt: TGTGCCATCAGTGGTAGGACAGGTCGCTCCTACGAGCAGTACTTC
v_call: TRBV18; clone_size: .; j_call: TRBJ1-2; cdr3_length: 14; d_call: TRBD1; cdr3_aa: CASSPPNEGAGYTF; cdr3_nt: TGTGCCAGCTCACCACCGAATGAGGGGGCTGGCTACACCTTC
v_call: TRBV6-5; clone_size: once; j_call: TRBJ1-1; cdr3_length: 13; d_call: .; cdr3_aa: CASSYSMNTEAFF; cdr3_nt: TGTGCCAGCAGTTACTCTATGAACACTGAAGCTTTCTTT
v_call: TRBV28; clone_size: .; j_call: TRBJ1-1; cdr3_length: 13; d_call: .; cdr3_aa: CASNHMRDTEAFF; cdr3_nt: TGTGCCAGCAATCATATGAGGGACACTGAAGCTTTCTTT
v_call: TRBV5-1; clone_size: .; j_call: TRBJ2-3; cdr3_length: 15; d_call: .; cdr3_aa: CASSGLPGITDTQYF; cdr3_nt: TGCGCCAGCAGTGGGCTACCGGGGATCACAGATACGCAGTATTTT
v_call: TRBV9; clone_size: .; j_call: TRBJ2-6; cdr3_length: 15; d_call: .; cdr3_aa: CASSMRESGANVLTF; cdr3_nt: TGTGCCAGCAGCATGAGGGAGTCCGGGGCCAACGTCCTGACTTTC
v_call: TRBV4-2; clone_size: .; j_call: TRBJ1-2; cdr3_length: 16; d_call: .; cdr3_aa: CASSQRPRESRRGYTF; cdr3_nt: TGTGCCAGCAGCCAAAGACCCAGGGAGAGCCGGAGGGGCTACACCTTC
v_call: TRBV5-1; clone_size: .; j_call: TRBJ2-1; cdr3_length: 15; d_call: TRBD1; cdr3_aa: CASSLGETGVNEQFF; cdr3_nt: TGCGCCAGCAGCTTGGGAGAGACAGGGGTGAATGAGCAGTTCTTC
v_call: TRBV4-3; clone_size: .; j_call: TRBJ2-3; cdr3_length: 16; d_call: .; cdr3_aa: CASSQDTQRSTDTQYF; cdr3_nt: TGCGCCAGCAGCCAAGACACCCAGCGGAGCACAGATACGCAGTATTTT
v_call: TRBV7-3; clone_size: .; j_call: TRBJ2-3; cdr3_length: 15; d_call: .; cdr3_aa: CASSARGLSTDTQYF; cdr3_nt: TGTGCCAGCAGTGCCCGGGGATTGTCTACAGATACGCAGTATTTT
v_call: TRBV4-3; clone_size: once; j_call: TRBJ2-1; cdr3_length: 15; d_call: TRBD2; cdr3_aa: CASSQEGTGGHYKFF; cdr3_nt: TGCGCCAGCAGCCAAGAAGGGACGGGAGGGCATTATAAGTTCTTC